The 26 T cell receptor beta chains below all came from one sample that was sequenced in a study of T cell responses to AZD1222 COVID-19 vaccine. This table comes from immunoSEQ multiplex PCR, and its TCRdb copy is limited to in-frame clones, with some not included. The sample records around 180,000 clones, about 94% being singletons. The sequencing here drew on peripheral blood, taken on day 0 of AZD1222 vaccination. All receptors derive from an adult in good health.

The rearrangement links TRBV7-9 to TRBJ2-7, with a tentative D call TRBD2 (7 bases). The CDR3 loop spans 17 amino acids. Germline V gene data show CDR1 as SEHNR and CDR2 as FQNEAQ (reference sequence). The germline V and J ends were trimmed by 5 bases and 2 bases, with 22 bases remaining between them. The CDR3 DNA is TGTGCCAGCAGCCGTCTTGGGGGGGCGCGAGAAACCTACGAGCAGTACTTC. Protein product: CASSRLGGARETYEQYF. The whole variable domain, filled in from reference TRBV7-9 and TRBJ2-7, reads DTGVSQNPRHKITKRGQNVTFRCDPISEHNRLYWYRQTLGQGPEFLTYFQNEAQLEKSRLLSDRFSAERPKGSFSTLEIQRTEQGDSAMYLCASSRLGGARETYEQYFGPGTRLTVT.

The chain joins TRBV28 to TRBJ1-4; D possibly corresponds to TRBD1 (5 bases). The germline CDR1 and CDR2 sequences are MDHEN and SYDVKM. The V and J ends lost 3 bases and 3 bases respectively, with 11 bases between them. The CDR3 is 15 residues long. Here the CDR3 reads CASSFTGVANEKLFF. CDR3 coding DNA: TGTGCCAGCAGTTTTACGGGGGTGGCTAATGAAAAACTGTTTTTT.

This rearrangement joins TRBV11-3 to TRBJ2-3; weak D call: TRBD1 (5 bases). Germline CDR1 and CDR2: SGHNT and YENEEA. CDR3 size: 14 residues. The germline V and J ends were trimmed by 1 base and 6 bases, with 11 bases remaining between them. CDR3 protein: CASSLGQGGDTQYF. CDR3 sequence (DNA): TGTGCCAGCAGCTTAGGTCAGGGCGGCGATACGCAGTATTTT.

The rearrangement links TRBV12-5 to TRBJ2-1; 7 bases fit TRBD2. V dropped 0 bases and J dropped 3; count of bases not matched to a gene: 8. Germline V CDR1 and CDR2: LGHNT, FRNRAP. The CDR3 is 17 residues long. The CDR3 sequence is CASGLVPSAGLYNEQFF. CDR3 bases: TGTGCTAGTGGTTTGGTACCTTCAGCGGGGCTCTACAATGAGCAGTTCTTC.

The chain links TRBV5-1 to TRBJ2-7; D perhaps matches TRBD1 (6 bases). This CDR3 comprises 12 residues. From germline, CDR1 is SGHRS and CDR2 YFSETQ. Trimming removed 9 bases from V and 2 bases from J, with 12 bases in between. CDR3 sequence (DNA): TGCGCCAAAAGACAGGAAACCTACGAGCAGTACTTC. It is translated as CAKRQETYEQYF.

This chain connects TRBV2 to TRBJ2-5, with 7 bases matching TRBD1. The CDR3 has 15 residues. Germline CDR1 is SNHLY and CDR2 is FYNNEI. With V trimmed by 4 bases and J by 2 bases, 7 bases remained unmatched. CDR3 amino acids: CASSVDRVIQETQYF. CDR3 coding DNA: TGTGCCAGCAGTGTCGACAGGGTAATACAAGAGACCCAGTACTTC.

The J gene is TRBJ2-5, the V gene TRBV28; TRBD2 matches 7 bases. This CDR3 region has 18 residues. Trimming at V came to 5 bases and at J to 5 bases, leaving 20 bases not matched to a gene. CDR1 MDHEN and CDR2 SYDVKM come from the germline V gene. The CDR3 here is CASSDEGKASGDRETQYF. The DNA of the CDR3 is TGTGCCAGCAGTGACGAGGGGAAGGCTAGCGGCGACCGGGAGACCCAGTACTTC.

The chain carries TRBV3-1 (or the pseudogene TRBV3-2) and TRBJ1-4; D unresolved. The V and J ends lost 4 bases and 0 bases respectively, with 9 bases between them. The germline gives CDR1 LGHDT, CDR2 YNNKEL (reference sequence). The CDR3 loop spans 15 amino acids. The CDR3, as DNA: TGTGCCAGCAGCCCGGCAGGACCAACTAATGAAAAACTGTTTTTT. Translated, it gives CASSPAGPTNEKLFF.

Comments on this clone: Other DNA sequences in this sample translate to the same CDR3. The CDR3 sequence: CASSLDRGTEAFF. In DNA form, the CDR3 reads TGTGCCAGCAGCTTAGACAGGGGAACTGAAGCTTTCTTT. The chain joins TRBV7-3 to TRBJ1-1; 8 bases fit TRBD1. CDR3 length equals 13 residues. Per the germline V gene, CDR1 is SGHTA and CDR2 is FQGTGA. The trim removed 2 bases at V and 5 bases at J, leaving 1 base unmatched.

This clone was detected once. The chain couples TRBV5-4 to TRBJ1-1; TRBD1 matches at 7 bases. Germline values: CDR1 SGHNT, CDR2 YYREEE (reference sequence). Trimming at V came to 4 bases and at J to 4 bases, leaving 7 bases not matched to a gene. The CDR3 totals 14 residues. CDR3 sequence: CASSAQGVVTEAFF. CDR3 sequence (DNA): TGTGCCAGCAGCGCTCAGGGGGTCGTCACTGAAGCTTTCTTT. Drawing the rest from reference TRBV5-4 and TRBJ1-1, the complete variable domain is ETGVTQSPTHLIKTRGQQVTLRCSSQSGHNTVSWYQQALGQGPQFIFQYYREEENGRGNFPPRFSGLQFPNYSSELNVNALELDDSALYLCASSAQGVVTEAFFGQGTRLTVV.

The chain carries TRBV4-1 and TRBJ2-1; D remains ambiguous. Germline-derived CDR1 and CDR2 are MGHRA and YSYEKL. This CDR3 has 17 residues. Trimming cost V 3 bases and J 6 bases, with 21 bases left between them. Written as DNA, the CDR3 is TGCGCCAGCAGCCACACCAACGACAAAACAAACTCCAATGAGCAGTTCTTC. Its protein product is CASSHTNDKTNSNEQFF.

The chain uses TRBV6-6 and TRBJ1-2, with 10 bases fitting TRBD1. With 6 bases clipped from V and 5 bases from J, the junction kept 6 bases outside the gene matches. This CDR3 comprises 14 residues. CDR1 MNHNY and CDR2 SVGAGI come from the germline V gene (reference sequence). The CDR3 nucleotides are TGTGCCAGCAGCCGACAGGGGGCGCCTTATGGCTACACCTTC. It specifies CASSRQGAPYGYTF.

This clone was recorded a few times. This chain links TRBV29-1 with TRBJ1-2, with 10 bases fitting TRBD1. After removal of 7 bases from V and 8 bases from J, the junction contained 10 bases not matched to a gene. Germline V gives CDR1 SQVTM, CDR2 ANQGSEA. This CDR3 is built from 13 residues. The CDR3 is CSDKPTGGMGYTF. CDR3 bases: TGCAGCGATAAACCGACAGGGGGCATGGGCTACACCTTC.

This chain joins TRBV5-5 and TRBJ1-6, with D unclear. Germline V gene data show CDR1 as SGHKS and CDR2 as YYEKEE (reference sequence). The CDR3 spans 13 residues. Trimming stripped 0 bases from V and 7 bases from J, with 5 bases between. The CDR3 protein is CASSLGGNSPLHF. The CDR3 bases are TGTGCCAGCAGCTTGGGCGGGAATTCACCCCTCCACTTT.

This clone has a single count. This sequence joins TRBV6-5 and TRBJ2-7, with D possibly TRBD1 on 6 matching bases. The germline V and J ends were trimmed by 10 bases and 7 bases, with 17 bases remaining between them. CDR3 length: 12 residues. Germline V lookup: CDR1 MNHEY, CDR2 SVGAGI. This CDR3 is CATSLGTWEQYF. DNA for the CDR3: TGTGCCACCTCTCTGGGGACATGGGAGCAGTACTTC.

The table lists this clone with a count of one. The chain carries TRBV15 and TRBJ1-2; D remains unclear. This CDR3 is 15 amino acids long. Germline loops: CDR1 LNHNV, CDR2 YYDKDF (reference sequence). The V gene lost 1 base and the J gene lost 7 bases, with 16 bases spanning the gap. CDR3 in DNA: TGTGCCACCAGCAGAGGGAGGAAGTTGCTAGGTGGCTACACCTTC. This gives the protein CATSRGRKLLGGYTF.

The chain is built from TRBV28 and TRBJ2-2; D could derive from TRBD1 or TRBD2 (6 bases each). With 8 bases removed from V and 5 bases from J, the gap between germline ends came to 15 bases. This CDR3 has 14 amino acids. CDR1 is MDHEN, CDR2 SYDVKM, per germline. The CDR3 is CASEARRGTGELFF. The CDR3 DNA follows: TGTGCCAGCGAGGCACGGAGGGGGACCGGGGAGCTGTTTTTT. Together with reference TRBV28 and TRBJ2-2, the CDR3 gives the full variable domain: DVKVTQSSRYLVKRTGEKVFLECVQDMDHENMFWYRQDPGLGLRLIYFSYDVKMKEKGDIPEGYSVSREKKERFSLILESASTNQTSMYLCASEARRGTGELFFGEGSRLTVL.

For the CDR3, the DNA is TGCAGCGCCACCGCCGGGGAAGGGGGCTCTGGAAACACCATATATTTT. This gives the protein CSATAGEGGSGNTIYF. The chain uses TRBV29-1 and TRBJ1-3; maybe TRBD1 (6 bases). This CDR3 has 16 residues. V dropped 7 bases and J dropped 0 bases, with 19 bases sitting between them. Germline loops: CDR1 SQVTM, CDR2 ANQGSEA.

The CDR3 DNA reads TGTGCCAGCAGCTTGTCTCGAAGACATTCCACCGGGGAGCTGTTTTTT. Translation gives CASSLSRRHSTGELFF. This chain joins TRBV5-4 and TRBJ2-2, with D unresolved. V was cut by 1 base and J by 4 bases, with 14 bases left in between. This CDR3 comprises 16 residues. Germline assignment: CDR1 SGHNT and CDR2 YYREEE (reference sequence).

This sequence joins TRBV20-1 and TRBJ2-3; D is unresolved. The CDR3 is made up of 11 amino acids. The V gene lost 5 bases and the J gene lost 3 bases, with 6 bases spanning the gap. Per the germline V gene, CDR1 is DFQATT and CDR2 is SNEGSKA (reference sequence). CDR3 loop: CSAQLTDTQYF. CDR3 nucleotides: TGCAGTGCTCAGCTAACAGATACGCAGTATTTT.

In its sample, this clone was seen once. The chain has TRBV27 and TRBJ2-1; TRBD2 matches 9 bases. The V segment lost 2 bases and the J segment 6 bases; nucleotides outside the gene matches: 17. This CDR3 spans 19 amino acids. CDR1 and CDR2 (germline): MNHEY, SMNVEV (reference sequence). This chain's CDR3 is CASSLVGGRALSGVNEQFF. In DNA form, the CDR3 reads TGTGCCAGCAGTTTAGTAGGCGGGAGGGCCTTAAGCGGGGTCAATGAGCAGTTCTTC.

This clone has a handful of counts. This chain links TRBV7-3 with TRBJ2-7; no clear D. Germline CDR1 SGHTA, CDR2 FQGTGA. Between the trimmed V and J ends, which lost 4 bases and 4 bases, there was a span of 8 bases. The CDR3 consists of 12 residues. CDR3: CASSSTSYEQYF. Here the CDR3 DNA reads TGTGCCAGCAGCTCCACATCGTACGAGCAGTACTTC.

This clone was seen a few times. The rearrangement uses TRBV4-1 and TRBJ2-5; 10 nucleotides agree with TRBD2. J gave up 5 bases and V 2 bases, and 11 bases lay outside the gene matches. Germline CDR1 MGHRA, CDR2 YSYEKL. The CDR3 covers 17 residues. The CDR3 here is CASSQTEVASGSETQYF. CDR3 DNA: TGCGCCAGCAGCCAAACGGAGGTGGCTAGCGGGAGTGAGACCCAGTACTTC.

V usage is TRBV5-4 and J usage is TRBJ2-6; TRBD1 aligns across 10 bases. Per germline, CDR1 SGHNT and CDR2 YYREEE (reference sequence). This CDR3 has 15 amino acids. After removal of 4 bases from V and 2 bases from J, the junction contained 0 bases not matched to a gene. In nucleotides, the CDR3 is TGTGCCAGCAGCGGGACAGGGGCTGGGGCCAACGTCCTGACTTTC. Amino acids: CASSGTGAGANVLTF.

The chain links TRBV5-6 to TRBJ1-4; the match to TRBD1 covers 10 bases. This CDR3 has 17 residues. Germline CDR1 and CDR2: SGHDT and YYEEEE. Trimming took 3 bases from V and 8 from J; bases not matched to a gene: 13. The CDR3 protein is CASSWVTGGGLNEKLFF. The CDR3 DNA reads as TGTGCCAGCAGCTGGGTGACAGGGGGCGGGTTGAACGAAAAACTGTTTTTT.

This rearrangement joins TRBV7-9 to TRBJ1-1, with a weak D call TRBD1 (5 bases). Trimming removed 4 bases from V and 3 bases from J, with 9 bases in between. The CDR3 runs to 13 residues. The germline gives CDR1 SEHNR, CDR2 FQNEAQ (reference sequence). DNA of the CDR3: TGTGCCAGCAGCTCCGGGGGGGACACTGAAGCTTTCTTT. Amino acid sequence: CASSSGGDTEAFF.